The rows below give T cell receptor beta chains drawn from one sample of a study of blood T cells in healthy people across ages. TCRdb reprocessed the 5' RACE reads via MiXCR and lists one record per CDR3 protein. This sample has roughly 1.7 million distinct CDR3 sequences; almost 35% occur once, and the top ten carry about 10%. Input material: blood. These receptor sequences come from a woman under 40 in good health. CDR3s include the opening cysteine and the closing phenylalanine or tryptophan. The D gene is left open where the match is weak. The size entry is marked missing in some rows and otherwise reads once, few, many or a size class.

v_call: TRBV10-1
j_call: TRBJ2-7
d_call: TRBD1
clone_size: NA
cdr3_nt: TGCGCCAGCAGTCGGACAGGGTTTAACGAGCAGTACTTC
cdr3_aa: CASSRTGFNEQYF

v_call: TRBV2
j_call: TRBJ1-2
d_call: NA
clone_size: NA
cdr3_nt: TGTGCCAGCACGGCCGCCGGAGGTGCCGGCTACACCTTC
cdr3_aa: CASTAAGGAGYTF

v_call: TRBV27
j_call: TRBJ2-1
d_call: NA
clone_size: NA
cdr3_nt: TGTGCCGGCAGTTTAGGTCCTATCAGTGAGCAGTTCTTC
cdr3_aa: CAGSLGPISEQFF

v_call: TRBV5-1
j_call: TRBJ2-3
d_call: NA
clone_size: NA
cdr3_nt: TGCGCCAGCAGTGGAGGTTGGGACACAGATACGCAGTATTTT
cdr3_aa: CASSGGWDTDTQYF

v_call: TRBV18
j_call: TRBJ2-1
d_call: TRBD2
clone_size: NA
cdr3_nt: TGTGCCAGCTCCCCACTTGGGACGGGAGGGGTCCTTGAGCAGTTCTTC
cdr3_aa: CASSPLGTGGVLEQFF

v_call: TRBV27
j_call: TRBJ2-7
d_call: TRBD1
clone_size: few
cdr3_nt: TGTGCCAGCAGTTTAGATGGGACAGGGCGCTCCTACGAGCAGTACTTC
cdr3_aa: CASSLDGTGRSYEQYF

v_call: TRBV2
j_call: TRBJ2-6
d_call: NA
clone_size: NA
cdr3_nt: TGTGCCAGCACTCCTTGGGGCGTATCTGGGGCCAACGTCCTGACTTTC
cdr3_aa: CASTPWGVSGANVLTF

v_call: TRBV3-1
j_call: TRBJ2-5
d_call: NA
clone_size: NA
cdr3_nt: TGTGCCAGCAGCCAAGATCAGGCGCGTCAAGAGACCCAGTACTTC
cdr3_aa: CASSQDQARQETQYF

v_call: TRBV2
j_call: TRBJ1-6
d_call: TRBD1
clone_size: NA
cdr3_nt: TGTGCCAGCAGTCGAACCGGGACAGGGGTCGATTCACCCCTCCACTTT
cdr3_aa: CASSRTGTGVDSPLHF

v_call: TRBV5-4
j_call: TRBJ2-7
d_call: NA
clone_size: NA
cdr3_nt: TGTGCCAGCAGCTTGGATATCAACGAGCAGTACTTC
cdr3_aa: CASSLDINEQYF

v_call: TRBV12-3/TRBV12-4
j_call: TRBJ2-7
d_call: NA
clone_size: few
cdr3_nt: TGTGCCAGCAGTCCACTCGGGACATACGACTACGAGCAGTACTTC
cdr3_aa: CASSPLGTYDYEQYF

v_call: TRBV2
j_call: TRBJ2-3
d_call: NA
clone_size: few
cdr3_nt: TGTGCCAGCAGTGAAGCGCAGGGCCCCACAGATACGCAGTATTTT
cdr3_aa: CASSEAQGPTDTQYF

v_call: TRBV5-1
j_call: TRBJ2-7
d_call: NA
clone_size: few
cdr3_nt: TGCGCCAGCCGCCTTTATGGGGGAGGCCCCCCCTACGAGCAGTACTTC
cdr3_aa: CASRLYGGGPPYEQYF

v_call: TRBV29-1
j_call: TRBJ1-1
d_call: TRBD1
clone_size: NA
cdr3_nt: TGCAGCGTTGAAAAGGGGGCGTCCACTGAAGCTTTCTTT
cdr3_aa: CSVEKGASTEAFF

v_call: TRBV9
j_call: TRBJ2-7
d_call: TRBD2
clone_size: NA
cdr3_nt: TGTGCCAGCAGCGTAGGCCTACAGTCTAGCGGGAGGCCCTACGAGCAGTACTTC
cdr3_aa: CASSVGLQSSGRPYEQYF

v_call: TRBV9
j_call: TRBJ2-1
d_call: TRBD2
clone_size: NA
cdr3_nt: TGTGCCAGCAGCGTAGCGGGGGGGCTGGGCAATGAGCAGTTCTTC
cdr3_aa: CASSVAGGLGNEQFF

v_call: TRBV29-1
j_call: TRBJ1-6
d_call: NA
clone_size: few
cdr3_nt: TGCAGCGTCCCGGGGGGACGCCTGTATAATTCACCCCTCCACTTT
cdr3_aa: CSVPGGRLYNSPLHF

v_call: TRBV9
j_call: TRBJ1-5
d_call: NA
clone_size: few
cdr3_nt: TGTGCCAGCAGCGCGGACTGGGGGAATCAGCCCCAGCATTTT
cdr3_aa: CASSADWGNQPQHF

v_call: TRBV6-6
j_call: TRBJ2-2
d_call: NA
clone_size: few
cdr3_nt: TGTGCCAGCAGTTACTCGCTTGGTCAGACCGGGGAGCTGTTTTTT
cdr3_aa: CASSYSLGQTGELFF

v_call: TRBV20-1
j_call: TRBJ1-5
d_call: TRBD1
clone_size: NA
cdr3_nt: TGCAGTGCTAGAGACCCGACAGGGACGCACCAGCCCCAGCATTTT
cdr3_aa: CSARDPTGTHQPQHF

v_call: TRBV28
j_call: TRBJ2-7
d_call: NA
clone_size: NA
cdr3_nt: TGTGCCAGCAGCTTTGTACAGGGGAGGGAGCAGTACTTC
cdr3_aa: CASSFVQGREQYF

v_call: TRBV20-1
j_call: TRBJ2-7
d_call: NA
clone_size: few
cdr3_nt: TGCAGTTTGGACAACTACGAGCAGTACTTC
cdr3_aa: CSLDNYEQYF

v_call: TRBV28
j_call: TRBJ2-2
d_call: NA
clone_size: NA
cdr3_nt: TGTGCCAGCAGTTTAGGGAAAGGGCGGGGGAACACCGGGGAGCTGTTTTTT
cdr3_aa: CASSLGKGRGNTGELFF

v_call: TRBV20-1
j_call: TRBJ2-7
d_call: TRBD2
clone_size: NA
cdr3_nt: TGCAGTGCTAAGAGACTAGCGGAACCCTACGAGCAGTACTTC
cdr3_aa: CSAKRLAEPYEQYF

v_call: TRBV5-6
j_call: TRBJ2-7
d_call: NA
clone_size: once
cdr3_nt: TGTGCCAGCAGAACCAGATCCCAGGGGTACGAGCAGTACTTC
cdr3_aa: CASRTRSQGYEQYF

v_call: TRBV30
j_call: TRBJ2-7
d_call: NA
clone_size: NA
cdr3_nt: TGTGCCTGGGCGCACACCTCCTACGAGCAGTACTTC
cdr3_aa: CAWAHTSYEQYF

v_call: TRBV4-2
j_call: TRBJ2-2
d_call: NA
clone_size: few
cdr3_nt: TGTGCCAGCAGCCCAGGGGCGGGGGACGGGGAGCTGTTTTTT
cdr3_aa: CASSPGAGDGELFF

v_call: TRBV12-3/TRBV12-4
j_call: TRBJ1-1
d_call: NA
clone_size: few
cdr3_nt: TGTGCCAGCAGCTGGGGCGCGGAGGGGGGACTCATTGGGGAAGCTTTCTTT
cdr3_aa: CASSWGAEGGLIGEAFF

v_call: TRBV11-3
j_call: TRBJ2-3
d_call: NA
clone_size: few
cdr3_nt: TGTGCCAGCAGCTCCCACGGTAGGGGGGCCGTGGAAGATACGCAGTATTTT
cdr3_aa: CASSSHGRGAVEDTQYF

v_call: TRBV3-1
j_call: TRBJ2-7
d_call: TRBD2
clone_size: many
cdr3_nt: TGTGCCAGCAGCCACGGGACTAGCGGGGGATACGAGCAGTACTTC
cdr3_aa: CASSHGTSGGYEQYF

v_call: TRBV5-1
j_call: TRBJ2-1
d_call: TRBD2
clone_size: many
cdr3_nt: TGTGCCAGCCGGACTAGCGGATACAATGAGCAGTTCTTC
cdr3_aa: CASRTSGYNEQFF

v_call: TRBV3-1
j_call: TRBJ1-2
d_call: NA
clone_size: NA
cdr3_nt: TGTGCCAGCAGCCAAGAAGTCCCGCCAGGAGGATATAGTGGCTACACCTTC
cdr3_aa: CASSQEVPPGGYSGYTF

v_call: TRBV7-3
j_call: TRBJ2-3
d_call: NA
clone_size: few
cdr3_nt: TGTGCCAGCAGCTTAGGCGGAAGATACACAGATACGCAGTATTTT
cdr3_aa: CASSLGGRYTDTQYF

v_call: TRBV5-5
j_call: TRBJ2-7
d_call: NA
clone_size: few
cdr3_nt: TGTGCCAGCCATCCGGCCCCCGGCTACGAGCAGTACTTC
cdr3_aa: CASHPAPGYEQYF

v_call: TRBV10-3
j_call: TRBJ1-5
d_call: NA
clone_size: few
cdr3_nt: TGTGCCATCAGTCGGGAGGGCAATCAGCCCCAGCATTTT
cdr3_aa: CAISREGNQPQHF

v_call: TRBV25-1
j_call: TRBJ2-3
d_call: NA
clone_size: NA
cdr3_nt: TGTGCCAGCAGGGAGGACTCCCGTGGAATGCCAGATACGCAGTATTTT
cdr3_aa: CASREDSRGMPDTQYF

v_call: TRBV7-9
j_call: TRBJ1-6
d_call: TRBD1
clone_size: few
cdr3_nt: TGTGCCAGCAGCTCGGGACAGGAATTTAATTCACCCCTCCACTTT
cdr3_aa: CASSSGQEFNSPLHF

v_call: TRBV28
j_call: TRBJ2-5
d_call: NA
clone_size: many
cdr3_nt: TGTGCCAGCAGTTTCCTGACCTCAGGGTACCAAGAGACCCAGTACTTC
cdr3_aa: CASSFLTSGYQETQYF

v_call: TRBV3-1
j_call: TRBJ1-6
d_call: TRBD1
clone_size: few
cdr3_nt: TGTGCCAGCAGCCCCGGGACAGGGAATTTACCCCTCCACTTT
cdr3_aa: CASSPGTGNLPLHF

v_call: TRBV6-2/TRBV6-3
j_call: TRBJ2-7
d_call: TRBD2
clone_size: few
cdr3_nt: TGTGCCAGCAGTTACCGTGCTAGCGGGGGGTCGGCCTACGAGCAGTACTTC
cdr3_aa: CASSYRASGGSAYEQYF

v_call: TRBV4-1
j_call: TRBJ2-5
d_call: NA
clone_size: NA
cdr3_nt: TGCGCCAGCAGCCAAGAACCTCCTCGGCGGGGGCCGGGTATAGAGACCCAGTACTTC
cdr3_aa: CASSQEPPRRGPGIETQYF

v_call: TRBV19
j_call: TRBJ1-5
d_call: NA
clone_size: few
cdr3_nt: TGTGCCAGTAGTATCGGGCAGCATAGCAATCAGCCCCAGCATTTT
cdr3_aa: CASSIGQHSNQPQHF

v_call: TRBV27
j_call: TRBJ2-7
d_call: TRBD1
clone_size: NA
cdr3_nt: TGTGCCAGCAGCTCACGGGACAGGGGTATCAACGGGCAGTACTTC
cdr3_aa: CASSSRDRGINGQYF

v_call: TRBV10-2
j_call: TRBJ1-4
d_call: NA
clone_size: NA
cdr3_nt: TGCGCCAGCACCGAGTGGGGGACGGATGAAAAACTGTTTTTT
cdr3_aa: CASTEWGTDEKLFF

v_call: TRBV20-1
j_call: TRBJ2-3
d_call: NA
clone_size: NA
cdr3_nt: TGCAGTGGAAAAGTTGGGTCCTCCACAGATACGCAGTATTTT
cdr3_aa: CSGKVGSSTDTQYF

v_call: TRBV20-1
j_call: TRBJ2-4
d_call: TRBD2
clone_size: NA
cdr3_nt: TGCAGTGCTCCCCGACTAGCGGGGGGGCGGGACATTCAGTACTTC
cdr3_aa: CSAPRLAGGRDIQYF

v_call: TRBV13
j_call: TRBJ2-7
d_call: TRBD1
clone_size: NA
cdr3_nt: TGTGCCAGCAGCTCAAGGACAGGTCCCGCCTACGAGCAGTACTTC
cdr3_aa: CASSSRTGPAYEQYF

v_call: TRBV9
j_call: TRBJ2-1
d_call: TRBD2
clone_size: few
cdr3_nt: TGTGCCAGCAGCCCCGTAGCGGGGGGCTCCTACAATGAGCAGTTCTTC
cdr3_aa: CASSPVAGGSYNEQFF

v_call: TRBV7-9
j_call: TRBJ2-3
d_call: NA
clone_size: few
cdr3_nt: TGTGCCAGCAGCTCCGGGTTTCCGGGCACAGATACGCAGTATTTT
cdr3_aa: CASSSGFPGTDTQYF

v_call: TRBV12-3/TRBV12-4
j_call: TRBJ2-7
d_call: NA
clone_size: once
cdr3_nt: TGTGCCAGCGGTCCCGGGGCAGACGGATCCTACGAGCAGTACTTC
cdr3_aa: CASGPGADGSYEQYF

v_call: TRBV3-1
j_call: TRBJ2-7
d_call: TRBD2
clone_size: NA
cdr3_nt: TGTGCCAGCAGCCAAAGGGGGGGACTAGCGGGATCCTACGAGCAGTACTTC
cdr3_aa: CASSQRGGLAGSYEQYF